One and the same sample provided the 21 T cell receptor beta chains below, sequenced in a study of human T cells and chemical hapten exposure. A single record per CDR3 protein comes from TCRdb applying MiXCR to the RACE reads. The data hold more than 85,000 distinct CDR3 sequences, with 9% to 9.5% observed a single time. Time point specified: patch test 2, 6 weeks after DPC sensitization. Treatment indicated: therapeutic diphenylcyclopropenone sensitization with weekly scalp DPC. This specimen consisted of whole blood, obtained in connection with sensitization to the hapten diphenylcyclopropenone (DPC). These receptors were taken from a woman aged 40-49 years with alopecia areata. Some clones in this sample may be carry-over from other donors' samples.

This clonotype was counted ten times or more. The rearrangement links TRBV11-3 to TRBJ2-2, with D uncertain. Germline V gene sequence: CDR1 SGHNT, CDR2 YENEEA. The V and J ends lost 0 bases and 0 bases respectively, with 14 bases between them. The CDR3 runs 18 residues. The CDR3 nucleotides read TGTGCCAGCAGCTTAGATCAAAGTGGGTCCGCGAACACCGGGGAGCTGTTTTTT. Translated, it gives CASSLDQSGSANTGELFF.

This rearrangement joins TRBV5-6 to TRBJ2-1, with 9 bases that match TRBD1. Looked up from germline, CDR1 is SGHDT and CDR2 is YYEEEE. J was trimmed by 5 bases and V by 4 bases; bases with no gene match: 7. This CDR3 comprises 15 residues. The CDR3, as DNA: TGTGCCAGCAGCGCTAGGACAGGGGCCCACAATGAGCAGTTCTTC. This translates into CASSARTGAHNEQFF.

This clonotype was picked up many times. The chain has TRBV6-2 or TRBV6-3 and TRBJ2-1; 8 nucleotides align to TRBD2. Germline V lookup: CDR1 MNHEY, CDR2 SVGEGT. The CDR3 has 15 amino acids. The V segment lost 5 bases and the J segment 3 bases; nucleotides outside the gene matches: 6. CDR3 residues: CASSTGGADYNEQFF. The CDR3 bases are TGTGCCAGCAGTACCGGGGGGGCGGACTACAATGAGCAGTTCTTC.

The chain joins TRBV14 to TRBJ2-3, with D hard to call. Germline lookup yields CDR1 SGHDN and CDR2 FVKESK. Trimming cost V 0 bases and J 2 bases, with 18 bases left between them. The CDR3 runs 18 residues. CDR3: CASSQEIPDRFITDTQYF. The CDR3 nucleotides read TGTGCCAGCAGCCAAGAAATACCCGACCGCTTTATCACAGATACGCAGTATTTT.

V usage is TRBV7-9 and J usage is TRBJ1-6; D unresolved. V was cut by 5 bases and J by 8 bases, with 16 bases left in between. The CDR3 has 15 amino acids. Germline CDR1 reads SEHNR; CDR2 reads FQNEAQ (reference sequence). CDR3 amino acids: CASSPNWVADSPLHF. Here the CDR3 DNA reads TGTGCCAGCAGCCCCAATTGGGTAGCGGATTCACCCCTCCACTTT.

Many counts were recorded for this clonotype. The chain has TRBV6-6 and TRBJ1-1; D possibly corresponds to TRBD1 (5 bases). The CDR3 covers 13 residues. Germline V lookup: CDR1 MNHNY, CDR2 SVGAGI (reference sequence). Trimming took 0 bases from V and 6 from J, leaving 8 bases between them. CDR3 sequence reads: CASSYSPGSEAFF. CDR3 sequence (DNA): TGTGCCAGCAGTTACTCCCCAGGGTCTGAAGCTTTCTTT.

This clonotype was detected many times. This sequence joins TRBV7-2 and TRBJ1-4; TRBD1 matches 10 bases. Germline V CDR1 and CDR2: SGHTA, FQGNSA. The CDR3 has 18 residues. Trimming cost V 6 bases and J 0 bases; bases outside gene matches: 10. CDR3 coding DNA: TGTGCCAGCAGTTCCGGGACAGGGGTTATAACAACTAATGAAAAACTGTTTTTT. Translated: CASSSGTGVITTNEKLFF.

The sample holds a few counts of this clonotype. The chain uses TRBV13 and TRBJ1-5; TRBD1 agrees at 7 bases. Germline CDR1 is PRHDT and CDR2 is FYEKMQ (reference sequence). V trimming: 2 bases; J trimming: 6 bases; junction bases outside the gene matches: 7. CDR3 size: 15 residues. The CDR3 region has the DNA TGTGCCAGCAGCTTATCTGGGACAGTATCTCAGCCCCAGCATTTT. It is translated as CASSLSGTVSQPQHF.

The rearrangement uses TRBV6-2 or TRBV6-3 and TRBJ2-2, with TRBD1 matching over 11 bases. Trimming removed 4 bases from V and 4 bases from J; junction bases left unmatched: 8. Germline V gene sequence: CDR1 MNHEY, CDR2 SVGEGT. The CDR3 extends over 17 amino acids. The CDR3 spells CASSLFWTGGGTGELFF. The CDR3 DNA sequence: TGTGCCAGCAGTTTGTTCTGGACAGGGGGCGGCACCGGGGAGCTGTTTTTT.

This clonotype was recorded many times. The rearrangement uses TRBV7-9 and TRBJ2-3; D is undetermined. The V gene's germline CDR1 is SEHNR and CDR2 FQNEAQ (reference sequence). CDR3 length equals 14 residues. The V end lost 0 bases, the J end lost 2 bases, and 6 bases lay between the germline ends. Written as DNA, the CDR3 is TGTGCCAGCAGCTTAGCGCAGATCACAGATACGCAGTATTTT. Its translation: CASSLAQITDTQYF.

The chain uses TRBV11-3 and TRBJ2-3; D perhaps matches TRBD2 (6 bases). The V end was cut by 1 base, the J end by 0 bases, with 14 bases between. The CDR3 length is 17 residues. Germline CDR1 SGHNT, CDR2 YENEEA. The DNA for the CDR3 is TGTGCCAGCAGCTTAGGACGACGGGACTTTAGCACAGATACGCAGTATTTT. The encoded protein is CASSLGRRDFSTDTQYF.

The chain is built from TRBV4-2 and TRBJ2-4, with unresolved D. Trimming cost V 0 bases and J 0 bases, with 18 bases left between them. Looked up from germline, CDR1 is LGHNA and CDR2 is YNFKEQ. The CDR3 loop spans 19 amino acids. The CDR3 here is CASSQDHGTPLIAKNIQYF. The DNA for the CDR3 is TGTGCCAGCAGCCAAGATCACGGTACCCCCCTCATAGCCAAAAACATTCAGTACTTC.

The chain employs TRBV12-3 or TRBV12-4 and TRBJ2-6, with D unclear. V was trimmed by 3 bases and J by 1 base, leaving 7 bases between them. The CDR3 totals 15 residues. This CDR3 reads CASSFWQSGANVLTF. The CDR3 region has the DNA TGTGCCAGCAGTTTTTGGCAGTCTGGGGCCAACGTCCTGACTTTC.

This clonotype came up many times. The chain uses TRBV4-1 and TRBJ1-6; TRBD1 agrees at 7 bases. Looked up from germline, CDR1 is MGHRA and CDR2 is YSYEKL. CDR3 size: 15 residues. V was clipped by 4 bases and J by 7 bases; unmatched bases: 7. The CDR3 DNA follows: TGCGCCAGCAGCCTAAGGGGGCTGGGGAATTCACCCCTCCACTTT. Translated: CASSLRGLGNSPLHF.

The J gene is TRBJ1-6, the V gene TRBV7-9, with 7 bases matching TRBD1. Germline CDR1 SEHNR, CDR2 FQNEAQ (reference sequence). This CDR3 comprises 14 residues. The V and J ends lost 2 bases and 10 bases, in that order; junction bases with no gene match: 5. In nucleotides, the CDR3 is TGTGCCAGCAGCTTAAAGACAGGGAACTCACCCCTCCACTTT. Amino acid sequence: CASSLKTGNSPLHF.

The chain recombines TRBV12-3 or TRBV12-4 with TRBJ2-1; 9 bases align to TRBD1. Trimming removed 7 bases from V and 9 bases from J; junction bases left unmatched: 10. The CDR3 has 14 amino acids. The CDR3 spells CASTTTGGGGEQFF. The CDR3 DNA reads TGTGCCAGCACTACTACAGGGGGCGGGGGTGAGCAGTTCTTC.

V gene TRBV2 combines with J gene TRBJ2-5; D is perhaps TRBD1 (5 bases). Trimming pared 4 bases from V and 1 base from J, leaving 7 bases between. Germline assignment: CDR1 SNHLY and CDR2 FYNNEI. The CDR3 totals 13 residues. CDR3: CASSGQPQETQYF. CDR3 in DNA: TGTGCCAGCAGTGGACAGCCCCAAGAGACCCAGTACTTC.

This clonotype was found a few times. The rearrangement uses TRBV25-1 and TRBJ1-2, with 9 bases lining up with TRBD1. The length of the CDR3 is 14 residues. With V trimmed by 1 base and J by 8 bases, 5 bases remained unmatched. Looked up from germline, CDR1 is MGHDK and CDR2 is SYGVNS. CDR3 nucleotide sequence: TGTGCCAGCAGTGAATGGGACAGGGCCGGGGGCTACACCTTC. It codes for CASSEWDRAGGYTF.

This clonotype was recorded only once. The CDR3 sequence: CASSVTGTGSNQPQHF. CDR3 DNA: TGTGCCAGTAGTGTCACCGGGACAGGTAGCAATCAGCCCCAGCATTTT. The V gene is TRBV19, the J gene TRBJ1-5; the match to TRBD1 covers 8 bases. This CDR3 comprises 16 residues. Germline CDR1 LNHDA, CDR2 SQIVND (reference sequence). The V segment lost 5 bases and the J segment 0 bases; nucleotides outside the gene matches: 6.

Ten or more counts support this clonotype. The chain has TRBV6-2 or TRBV6-3 and TRBJ2-1; D may be TRBD1 or TRBD2 (6 bases each). Trimming left V 6 bases short and J 7 bases short, with 25 bases between. This CDR3 has 17 residues. Per the germline V gene, CDR1 is MNHEY and CDR2 is SVGEGT. CDR3 sequence reads: CASSHEVGGSIRNEQFF. The CDR3 DNA follows: TGTGCCAGCAGCCACGAGGTGGGGGGCAGTATTAGGAATGAGCAGTTCTTC.

This clonotype occurred a few times. The V and J genes are TRBV5-1 and TRBJ2-3; 7 bases align to TRBD1. Germline-derived CDR1 and CDR2 are SGHRS and YFSETQ. The CDR3 runs to 13 residues. With 1 base clipped from V and 4 bases from J, the junction kept 0 bases outside the gene matches. This CDR3 is CASSLQGADTQYF. DNA for the CDR3: TGCGCCAGCAGCTTGCAGGGGGCAGATACGCAGTATTTT.